This T cell receptor beta chain was sequenced in a study of radiotherapy plus CTLA-4 blockade in lung cancer. In regard to this clone: What it binds is unknown.

Patients in the study, people with chemo-refractory metastatic non-small-cell lung cancer, received focal radiation plus ipilimumab CTLA-4 blockade. The CDR3 has 14 amino acids. The V gene's germline CDR1 is LNHDA and CDR2 SQIVND (reference sequence). With V trimmed by 6 bases and J by 9 bases, 12 bases remained unmatched. Study-level points and caveats: Dynamics of early blood T cell clones, together with interferon-beta, were reportedly the best predictors of response.

This table comes from immunoSEQ multiplex PCR, and its TCRdb copy is limited to in-frame clones, with some not included. The sample lists 95,000 to 150,000 clones, just under 90% occurring once. This TCR was recovered from a human donor with non-small cell lung cancer that progressed on radiotherapy plus ipilimumab. Sequences were derived from peripheral blood, sampled from a patient treated with radiotherapy plus ipilimumab. The rearrangement uses TRBV19 and TRBJ2-5; 8 positions agree with TRBD1. As DNA, the CDR3 is TGTGCCAGTAGCTCCGGGACAGGACTACGGGCCCAGTACTTC. Translated, it gives CASSSGTGLRAQYF.